This TCR beta chain was identified during a study of post-analysis software for immune sequencing data (dated by TCRdb to 2015 to 2017). Regarding the complete study: Disease courses on record covered relapsing-remitting, secondary progressive and progressive-relapsing multiple sclerosis, though some patients had no subtype annotation. A subset of samples was prepared in parallel using single-end sample barcoding, then pooled and co-amplified after Illumina adapter ligation. The multiple sclerosis patient repertoires were compared with some twelve previously published healthy control repertoires from donors aged about 6 to 26 years.

To prepare the library, PCR was applied. The listed sequencing device is Illumina HiSeq 2500. To reduce PCR and sequencing biases, unique molecular identifiers were built into the TCR beta cDNA libraries. Approximately 500,000 cDNA molecules were obtained per 1 to 10 million input T cells, so each molecule approximated one T cell. The patient libraries were prepared and sequenced using the same protocol as the earlier healthy control dataset. Samples belonging to the same batch were prepared together, multiplexed and sequenced on a shared HiSeq lane. In the original analysis: Raw barcoded reads were processed with MIGEC, discarding single-read molecular identifier groups before consensus assembly and CDR3 extraction. Clonotype tables were post-analysed with VDJtools, normalizing diversity by down-sampling all datasets to the smallest sample size. In repertoire overlap clustering, CDR3 amino acid sequences, but not nucleotide sequences, were matched to correct batch-related cross-sample contamination. TCRdb reanalyzed the raw reads on its own, using fastp at Q25 for trimming and MiXCR for clone calling, and kept in-frame beta chains. Each record represents a unique CDR3 protein, reported with the most common genes and DNA among its rows. In this record, the V and J calls reflect TCRdb's handling and not the investigators' own analysis. A total of more than 500,000 distinct CDR3 sequences appear in this sample, 30% to 40% of them only once. About 6% of the sample is held by the ten biggest clonotypes.

To demonstrate the VDJtools post-analysis software, the study profiled TCR beta repertoires from the peripheral blood of 13 young patients with multiple sclerosis. The multiple sclerosis patients were children and adolescents between about 6 and 16 years of age. This clonotype was picked up a small number of times. No antigen is known for it. No much larger clone exists at a distance of one base, and base qualities are not known. V is shortened by 2 bases, J by 4 bases, and the region joining them spans 8 bases. From the cysteine up to the phenylalanine, the CDR3 has a length of 12 residues. Only the CDR3 region is kept as DNA, spanning 36 bases read in frame from base 1. CDR1 and CDR2 are read off the germline V gene (reference sequence) as DFQATT and SNEGSKA. The paper's findings and limits, for the study overall: Normalized Chao1 diversity was significantly lower in multiple sclerosis patients than controls, suggesting substantial peripheral T-cell clonal expansion. The multiple sclerosis patient group was slightly younger than the control group. Strong co-clustering of samples prepared in the same batch was shown by direct clustering with F measure, prompting a batch-effect correction. A handful of TRBV segments, including TRBV5-6, TRBV5-1 and TRBV20-1, were significantly more frequent in patients than controls.

This receptor was obtained from a girl under 18 with multiple sclerosis. The chain joins TRBV20-1 to TRBJ2-5; confidence is insufficient to name the D gene. The source material was blood. The sequenced DNA is TGCAGTGCTAGAATATATGGAGAGACCCAGTACTTC. This encodes CSARIYGETQYF.